This TCR beta chain is drawn from a study of radiation and T cells in renal cell carcinoma. Broader study findings: Baseline intratumoral clonotype presence is unknown without pretreatment biopsies.

To note about this clone: The antigen is not known.

Sample time point: blood 2 weeks post-SBRT. This sample's treatment: 15 Gy SBRT to primary tumor, nephrectomy 4 weeks later. Sequencing used immunoSEQ multiplex PCR; TCRdb keeps in-frame clones, though not all of them. This table has roughly 75,000 clones, 82% appearing once. CDR3 size: 15 residues. After removal of 0 bases from V and 4 bases from J, the junction contained 6 bases not matched to a gene. The germline gives CDR1 GTSNPN, CDR2 SVGIG (reference sequence). V gene TRBV30 combines with J gene TRBJ2-1; TRBD2 agrees at 7 bases. Source: blood, taken from a patient whose treatment included radiotherapy and nephrectomy. This clonotype originated in a man between 60 and 75 years old with renal cell carcinoma. The CDR3 loop reads CAWSVMAGVYNEQFF. CDR3 nucleotide sequence: TGTGCCTGGAGTGTCATGGCGGGAGTATACAATGAGCAGTTCTTC.